These 20 T cell receptor beta chains were all obtained from the same sample, sequenced in a study of cytomegalovirus exposure and HLA in healthy donors. PCR was performed using 60 Vbeta and 13 Jbeta primers. The protocol was immunoSEQ multiplex PCR, while the TCRdb copy is restricted to in-frame clones and leaves out a portion. The sample data list roughly 51,000 clones. Sequencing used PBMCs. All receptors come from a male donor in good health and CMV-seropositive.

V and J are TRBV11-1 and TRBJ1-2, with TRBD1 matching over 7 bases. V trimming: 5 bases; J trimming: 4 bases; junction bases outside the gene matches: 4. The CDR3 has 13 residues. Germline V gene lookup returns CDR1 SGHAT and CDR2 FQDESV (reference sequence). Here the CDR3 DNA reads TGTGCCAGCAGCCGGGACAGACCCTATGGCTACACCTTC. Protein sequence: CASSRDRPYGYTF.

The chain couples TRBV28 to TRBJ1-6; weak D call: TRBD1 (6 bases). Trimming removed 2 bases from V and 9 bases from J, with 11 bases in between. The CDR3 covers 14 residues. Germline V gene lookup returns CDR1 MDHEN and CDR2 SYDVKM. The CDR3 bases are TGTGCCAGCAGTTTAGACAGGCAAAGTTCACCCCTCCACTTT. Protein: CASSLDRQSSPLHF.

V is TRBV28 and J is TRBJ2-3; 9 nucleotides line up with TRBD2. After removal of 4 bases from V and 6 bases from J, the junction contained 11 bases not matched to a gene. There are 16 residues in the CDR3. Germline-derived CDR1 and CDR2 are MDHEN and SYDVKM. For the CDR3, the DNA is TGTGCCAGCAGTTCTGGTAGGCGGGGGGGCCCGGATACGCAGTATTTT. It is translated as CASSSGRRGGPDTQYF.

The V gene is TRBV6-1, the J gene TRBJ1-2; D perhaps matches TRBD1 (5 bases). This CDR3 is built from 16 residues. Germline V CDR1 and CDR2: MNHNS, SASEGT. V lost 1 base and J 0 bases, leaving 12 bases between the germline ends. The chain's CDR3 is CASSEVRRAPNYGYTF. DNA of the CDR3: TGTGCCAGCAGTGAAGTCCGCAGGGCCCCTAACTATGGCTACACCTTC.

V gene TRBV7-2 combines with J gene TRBJ2-1; possible D gene TRBD2, 7 bases. Germline V gene sequence: CDR1 SGHTA, CDR2 FQGNSA. The CDR3 is made up of 16 amino acids. Trimming removed 5 bases from V and 3 bases from J, with 17 bases in between. CDR3 nucleotide sequence: TGTGCCAGCAGCCCCCGGGGAGGGGGGCACTACAATGAGCAGTTCTTC. It encodes CASSPRGGGHYNEQFF.

The rearrangement uses TRBV5-1 and TRBJ1-5, with D maybe TRBD1 (6 bases). CDR3 length: 14 amino acids. Germline loops: CDR1 SGHRS, CDR2 YFSETQ. The V gene lost 7 bases and the J gene lost 4 bases, with 15 bases spanning the gap. The CDR3 here is CASDRRGGNQPQHF. DNA of the CDR3: TGCGCCAGCGACAGGAGGGGGGGAAATCAGCCCCAGCATTTT.

The CDR3 DNA reads as TGTGCCAGCAGCCCACAACTCGGGTCTGGGGCCAACGTCCTGACTTTC. Translating gives CASSPQLGSGANVLTF. The rearrangement links TRBV4-2 to TRBJ2-6, with D hard to call. Germline loops: CDR1 LGHNA, CDR2 YNFKEQ. CDR3 length equals 16 residues. The ends were cut back, 4 bases at V and 1 base at J, with 11 bases in the middle.

The J gene is TRBJ2-5, the V gene TRBV7-9; D unclear. The J call could be wrong; TRBJ2-7 is a better fit for the DNA end. Germline V gives CDR1 SEHNR, CDR2 FQNEAQ (reference sequence). The CDR3 contains 11 residues. The CDR3 bases are TGTGCCAGCAGCCTCCTCTACGAGCAGTACTTC. Translating gives CASSLLYEQYF.

The chain employs TRBV7-9 and TRBJ2-7; no firm D call. The CDR3 sequence is 13 residues long. V was pared by 4 bases and J by 2 bases, with 9 bases between. Germline V CDR1 and CDR2: SEHNR, FQNEAQ (reference sequence). CDR3 nucleotides: TGTGCCAGCAGCTCACCTCTAGCCTACGAGCAGTACTTC. Amino acids: CASSSPLAYEQYF.

The chain is built from TRBV4-1 and TRBJ2-5; 10 bases fit TRBD1. CDR3 length: 18 amino acids. V lost 3 bases, J lost 4 bases, and 14 bases stayed unmatched. Germline loops: CDR1 MGHRA, CDR2 YSYEKL. CDR3 coding DNA: TGCGCCAGCAGCCACCCCCAGGGGGGACAGGGGCCCCCAGAGACCCAGTACTTC. Protein product: CASSHPQGGQGPPETQYF.

The rearrangement links TRBV28 to TRBJ2-3; D may be TRBD1 (5 bases). The germline gives CDR1 MDHEN, CDR2 SYDVKM. V was pared by 6 bases and J by 6 bases, with 7 bases between. The CDR3 totals 11 residues. The CDR3 DNA sequence: TGTGCCAGCAGGGGGCGGGATACGCAGTATTTT. Its translation: CASRGRDTQYF.

The chain links TRBV5-1 to TRBJ2-7; perhaps TRBD1 as D (6 bases). The CDR3 length is 15 residues. Germline CDR1 reads SGHRS; CDR2 reads YFSETQ. V was shortened by 4 bases and J by 6 bases, with 20 bases between the two germline ends. CDR3: CASSPRTGLGAEQYF. Here the CDR3 DNA reads TGCGCCAGCAGCCCGCGCACAGGGTTGGGCGCCGAGCAGTACTTC.

CDR3 protein: CASSPTFWTSGGGNEQFF. CDR3 bases: TGTGCCAGCAGCCCTACTTTTTGGACTAGCGGGGGTGGTAATGAGCAGTTCTTC. The rearrangement links TRBV7-6 to TRBJ2-1; TRBD2 matches 13 bases. Germline CDR1 and CDR2: SGHVS and FNYEAQ. CDR3 size: 18 residues. Trimming cost V 5 bases and J 7 bases; bases outside gene matches: 14.

The DNA for the CDR3 is TGTGCCAGCAGCCCCGGGACAGGGGGATACGAGCAGTACTTC. Its translation: CASSPGTGGYEQYF. The chain recombines TRBV7-6 with TRBJ2-7; 11 nucleotides agree with TRBD1. The CDR3 is 14 residues long. After removal of 5 bases from V and 4 bases from J, the junction contained 4 bases not matched to a gene. Germline-derived CDR1 and CDR2 are SGHVS and FNYEAQ.

The rearrangement links TRBV18 to TRBJ1-5; 8 nucleotides agree with TRBD1. Germline-derived CDR1 and CDR2 are KGHSH and LQKENI. After removal of 8 bases from V and 1 base from J, the junction contained 1 base not matched to a gene. CDR3 length: 13 amino acids. The CDR3 protein is CASQGASNQPQHF. The CDR3 region has the DNA TGTGCCAGCCAGGGGGCCAGCAATCAGCCCCAGCATTTT.

The CDR3 spells CASSEDRPYNSPLHF. DNA of the CDR3: TGTGCCAGCAGTGAAGACAGGCCTTATAATTCACCCCTCCACTTT. The chain joins TRBV28 to TRBJ1-6, with a possible D match to TRBD1 (6 bases). The germline gives CDR1 MDHEN, CDR2 SYDVKM. Deletions cut 5 bases from V and 4 bases from J, with 12 bases between. CDR3 length: 15 amino acids.

The J gene is TRBJ2-5, the V gene TRBV7-3; possible D gene TRBD1, 5 bases. This CDR3 spans 13 amino acids. The ends were cut back, 5 bases at V and 1 base at J, with 8 bases in the middle. Germline V gene data show CDR1 as SGHTA and CDR2 as FQGTGA. Here the CDR3 reads CASSLDSQETQYF. The CDR3 DNA sequence: TGTGCCAGCAGCCTCGACAGCCAAGAGACCCAGTACTTC. The full variable domain, rest sourced from reference TRBV7-3 and TRBJ2-5, is GAGVSQTPSNKVTEKGKYVELRCDPISGHTALYWYRQSLGQGPEFLIYFQGTGAADDSGLPNDRFFAVRPEGSVSTLKIQRTERGDSAVYLCASSLDSQETQYFGPGTRLLVL.

The chain recombines TRBV30 with TRBJ1-4; maybe TRBD1 (6 bases). The germline V gene has CDR1 GTSNPN and CDR2 SVGIG (reference sequence). V lost 7 bases and J lost 8, with 14 bases in between. CDR3 length: 12 amino acids. CDR3 amino acids: CALTGLREKLFF. For the CDR3, the DNA is TGTGCCTTAACAGGGCTGCGGGAAAAACTGTTTTTT.

The rearrangement joins TRBV7-9 to TRBJ2-1; 8 bases are a match to TRBD2. Germline V lookup: CDR1 SEHNR, CDR2 FQNEAQ (reference sequence). Trimming removed 0 bases from V and 2 bases from J; junction bases left unmatched: 3. The CDR3 is 16 amino acids. The CDR3 DNA follows: TGTGCCAGCAGCTTAGCGTCCGGGGGGGCCTACAATGAGCAGTTCTTC. Encoded protein: CASSLASGGAYNEQFF.

The V gene is TRBV1, the J gene TRBJ2-5; TRBD2 reflects the table's D call only, with no check against the DNA. TRBV1 is marked as a pseudogene. The CDR3 runs to 18 residues. This CDR3 reads CTSSPNPRGQMAGSRQYF. CDR3 sequence (DNA): TGCACCAGCAGCCCAAATCCGCGGGGGCAGATGGCAGGTAGTCGGCAGTACTTC.